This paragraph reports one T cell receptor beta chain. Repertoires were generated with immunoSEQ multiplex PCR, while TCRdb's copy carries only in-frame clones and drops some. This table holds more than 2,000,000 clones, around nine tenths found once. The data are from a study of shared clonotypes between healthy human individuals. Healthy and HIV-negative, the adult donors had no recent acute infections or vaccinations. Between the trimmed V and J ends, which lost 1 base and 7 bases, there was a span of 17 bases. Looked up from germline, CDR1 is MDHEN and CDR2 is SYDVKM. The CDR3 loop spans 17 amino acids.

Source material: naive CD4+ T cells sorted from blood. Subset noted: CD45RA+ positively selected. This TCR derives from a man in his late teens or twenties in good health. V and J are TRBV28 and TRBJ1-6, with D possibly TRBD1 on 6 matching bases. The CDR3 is CASSLLGAGVSNSPLHF. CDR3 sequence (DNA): TGTGCCAGCAGTTTATTAGGGGCAGGGGTGTCGAATTCACCCCTCCACTTT.